Listed here are 4 T cell receptor beta chains from one sample, sequenced in a study of blood T cell repertoires in COVID-19. TCRdb's copy holds only in-frame clones and misses some; the assay was immunoSEQ multiplex PCR. The table records about 52,000 clones, roughly nine tenths of them present only once. Sequencing was carried out using peripheral blood. These TCRs come from a human donor with active COVID-19. The donor label of this sample is uncertain.

The rearrangement links TRBV4-2 to TRBJ2-5; 7 nucleotides agree with TRBD1. The CDR3 extends over 16 amino acids. The germline CDR1 and CDR2 sequences are LGHNA and YNFKEQ. Trimming at V came to 0 bases and at J to 5 bases, leaving 9 bases not matched to a gene. The CDR3 reads CASSQEIRQGVETQYF. The DNA for the CDR3 is TGTGCCAGCAGCCAAGAGATTAGGCAGGGGGTCGAGACCCAGTACTTC.

The chain joins TRBV6-1 to TRBJ2-7, with 8 bases fitting TRBD2. In germline, CDR1 is MNHNS, CDR2 SASEGT. V lost 0 bases and J lost 5; bases outside the gene matches: 12. The CDR3 extends over 17 amino acids. The CDR3 protein is CASSEAFFSLAVDEQYF. CDR3 coding DNA: TGTGCCAGCAGTGAAGCGTTTTTTTCACTAGCGGTGGACGAGCAGTACTTC.

This chain connects TRBV6-5 to TRBJ1-2, with a possible D match to TRBD1 (5 bases). Germline V CDR1 and CDR2: MNHEY, SVGAGI. V was shortened by 2 bases and J by 7 bases, with 8 bases between the two germline ends. This CDR3 region has 12 residues. DNA for the CDR3: TGTGCCAGCAGTTACAGGGACTCTGGCTACACCTTC. Translated: CASSYRDSGYTF.

The CDR3 protein is CASSPTGNGRAFF. The CDR3 nucleotides read TGTGCCAGTAGTCCTACAGGGAACGGGCGAGCTTTCTTT. The chain is built from TRBV19 and TRBJ1-1; D may be TRBD1 (6 bases). The CDR3 is 13 amino acids. In germline, CDR1 is LNHDA, CDR2 SQIVND (reference sequence). V shed 5 bases and J shed 10 bases, with 17 bases lying between them.